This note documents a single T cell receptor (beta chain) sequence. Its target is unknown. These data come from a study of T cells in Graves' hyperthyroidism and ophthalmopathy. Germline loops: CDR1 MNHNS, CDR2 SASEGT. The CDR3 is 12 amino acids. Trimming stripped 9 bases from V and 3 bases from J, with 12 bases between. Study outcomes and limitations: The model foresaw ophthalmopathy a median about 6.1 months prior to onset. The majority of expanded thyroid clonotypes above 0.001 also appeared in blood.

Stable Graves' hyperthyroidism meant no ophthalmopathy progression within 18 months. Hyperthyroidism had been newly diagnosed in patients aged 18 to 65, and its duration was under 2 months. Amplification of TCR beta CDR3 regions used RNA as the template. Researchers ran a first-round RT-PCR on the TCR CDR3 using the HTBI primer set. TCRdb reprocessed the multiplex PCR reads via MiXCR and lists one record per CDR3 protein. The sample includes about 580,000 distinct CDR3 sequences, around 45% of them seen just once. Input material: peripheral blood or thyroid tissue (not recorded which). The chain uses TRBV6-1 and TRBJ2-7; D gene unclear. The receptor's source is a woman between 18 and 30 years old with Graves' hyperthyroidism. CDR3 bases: TGTGCCAGTCGTCGTGGGGACTACGAGCAGTACTTC. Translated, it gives CASRRGDYEQYF.